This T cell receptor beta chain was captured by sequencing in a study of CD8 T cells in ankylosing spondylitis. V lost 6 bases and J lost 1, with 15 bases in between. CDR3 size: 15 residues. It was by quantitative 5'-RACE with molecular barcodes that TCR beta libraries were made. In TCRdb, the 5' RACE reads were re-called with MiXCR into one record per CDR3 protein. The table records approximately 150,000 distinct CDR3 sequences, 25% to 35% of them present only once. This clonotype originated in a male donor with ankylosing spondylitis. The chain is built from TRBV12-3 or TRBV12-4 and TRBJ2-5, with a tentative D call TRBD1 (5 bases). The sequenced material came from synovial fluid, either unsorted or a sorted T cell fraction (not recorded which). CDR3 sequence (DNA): TGTGCCAGCAGCCCCGGCCAGGGTCCCCAAGAGACCCAGTACTTC. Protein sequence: CASSPGQGPQETQYF.